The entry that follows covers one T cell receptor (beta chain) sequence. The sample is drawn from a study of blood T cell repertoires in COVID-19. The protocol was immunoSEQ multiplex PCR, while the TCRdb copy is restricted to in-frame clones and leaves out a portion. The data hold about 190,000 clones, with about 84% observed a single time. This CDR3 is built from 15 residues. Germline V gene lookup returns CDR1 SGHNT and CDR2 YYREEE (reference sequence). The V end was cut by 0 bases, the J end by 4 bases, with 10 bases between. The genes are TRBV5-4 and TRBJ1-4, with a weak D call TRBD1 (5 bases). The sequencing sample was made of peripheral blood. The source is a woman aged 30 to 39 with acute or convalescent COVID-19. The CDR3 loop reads CASSLDRGDNEKLFF. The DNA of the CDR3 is TGTGCCAGCAGCTTGGATCGGGGGGATAATGAAAAACTGTTTTTT.